A single sample is the source of the 5 T cell receptor beta chains below, sequenced in a study of neoadjuvant nivolumab and ipilimumab in lung cancer. TCRdb's copy holds only in-frame clones and misses some; the assay was immunoSEQ multiplex PCR. The table lists around 7,500 clones, less than 85% of them singletons, with 3.5% to 5% in the top ten. The sequencing here drew on tumor tissue, taken after neoadjuvant nivolumab, alone or with ipilimumab, at or shortly before surgery. The receptor source for this set is an adult with non-small cell lung cancer.

This chain connects TRBV5-1 to TRBJ2-5; TRBD2 agrees at 10 bases. V lost 4 bases, J lost 3 bases, and 6 bases stayed unmatched. Germline CDR1 SGHRS, CDR2 YFSETQ. The CDR3 loop spans 15 amino acids. CDR3 nucleotides: TGCGCCAGCAGCCCTACCGGGACTAGCGAAGAGACCCAGTACTTC. Residues: CASSPTGTSEETQYF.

The V gene is TRBV28, the J gene TRBJ2-7; 11 positions agree with TRBD1. Germline-derived CDR1 and CDR2 are MDHEN and SYDVKM. The trim removed 6 bases at V and 0 bases at J, leaving 19 bases unmatched. The CDR3 loop spans 20 amino acids. CDR3: CASSPIAGTGGITFSYEQYF. DNA of the CDR3: TGTGCCAGCAGCCCTATCGCCGGGACAGGGGGTATAACCTTCTCCTACGAGCAGTACTTC.

The chain joins TRBV6-5 to TRBJ1-1; no firm D call. CDR1 is MNHEY and CDR2 is SVGAGI in the germline V gene. The CDR3 has 14 residues. V was shortened by 7 bases and J by 2 bases, with 14 bases between the two germline ends. CDR3 region: CASIKWGRNTEAFF. The CDR3 DNA reads TGTGCCAGCATTAAGTGGGGTAGAAACACTGAAGCTTTCTTT.

By its share, this clone is large. The chain employs TRBV19 and TRBJ1-5, with a tentative D call TRBD1 (6 bases). The CDR3 is made up of 14 amino acids. The ends were cut back, 9 bases at V and 4 bases at J, with 16 bases in the middle. Per the germline V gene, CDR1 is LNHDA and CDR2 is SQIVND (reference sequence). CDR3 residues: CASRGQSPNQPQHF. The CDR3 DNA reads TGTGCCAGCCGAGGACAGTCCCCTAATCAGCCCCAGCATTTT.

This chain connects TRBV11-2 to TRBJ2-1; 10 bases are a match to TRBD2. CDR1 and CDR2 from the germline V gene are SGHAT and FQNNGV. This CDR3 spans 14 amino acids. Germline trimming cut 2 bases from V and 6 bases from J; bases unmatched to any gene: 1. The CDR3 reads CASSLSGRANEQFF. In DNA form, the CDR3 reads TGTGCCAGCAGCTTAAGCGGGAGGGCCAATGAGCAGTTCTTC.